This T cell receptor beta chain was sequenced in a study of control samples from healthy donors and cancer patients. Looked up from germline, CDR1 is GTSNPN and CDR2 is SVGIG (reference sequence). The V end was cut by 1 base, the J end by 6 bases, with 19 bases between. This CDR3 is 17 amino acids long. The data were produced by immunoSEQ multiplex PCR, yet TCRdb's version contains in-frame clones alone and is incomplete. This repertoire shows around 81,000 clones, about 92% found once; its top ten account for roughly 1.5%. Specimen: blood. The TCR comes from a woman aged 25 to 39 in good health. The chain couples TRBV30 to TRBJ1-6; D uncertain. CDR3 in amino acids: CAWSARKGGRSNSPLHF. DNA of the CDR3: TGTGCCTGGAGTGCCCGAAAGGGAGGGCGGAGTAATTCACCCCTCCACTTT.